These 5 T cell receptor beta chains share one sample of origin, sequenced in a study of CD8+CD57+ T cells in acquired aplastic anemia listed by TCRdb under 2018. Sequencing used an Illumina HiSeq 2000. Genomic DNA served as template for TCR beta VDJ combination and CDR3 sequence profiling. TCRdb's own reprocessing of the public reads used fastp at Q25 and MiXCR and kept productive beta chains. Merged by CDR3 protein, the rows form single entries marked with the most common genes and DNA. This sample gives about 180,000 distinct CDR3 sequences in total; approximately 45% of them show up just once. Of the sample, around 3% is held by the ten largest clones. The specimen sequenced was sorted CD4+, CD8+, or CD8+CD57+ T cells (not recorded which) from PBMCs. These receptors were taken from a human donor in good health.

The V and J genes are TRBV20-1 and TRBJ2-6; 7 bases line up with TRBD1. V dropped 3 bases and J dropped 0; count of bases not matched to a gene: 2. In germline, CDR1 is DFQATT, CDR2 SNEGSKA (reference sequence). This CDR3 comprises 15 residues. The CDR3 coding sequence is TGCAGTGCTAGGGACAGGAGCTCTGGGGCCAACGTCCTGACTTTC. Amino acid sequence: CSARDRSSGANVLTF.

On this clonotype: A much larger clone differs from this one at a single base, so this may be a read error. CDR3 protein: CSARTSGRKAGELFF. The DNA for the CDR3 is TGCAGTGCTAGAACTAGCGGGAGAAAAGCCGGGGAGCTGTTTTTT. This rearrangement joins TRBV20-1 to TRBJ2-2; 11 bases are a match to TRBD2. Germline values: CDR1 DFQATT, CDR2 SNEGSKA (reference sequence). Trimming took 2 bases from V and 6 from J; bases not matched to a gene: 5. This CDR3 has 15 residues.

This clonotype was recorded at least ten times. The gene calls are TRBV6-1 and TRBJ1-2, with 12 bases aligning to TRBD1. After removal of 3 bases from V and 7 bases from J, the junction contained 6 bases not matched to a gene. Germline values: CDR1 MNHNS, CDR2 SASEGT. The CDR3 spans 15 residues. The CDR3 nucleotides are TGTGCCAGCAGTGACCGGGACAGGGGGCAGTTTGGCTACACCTTC. Protein sequence: CASSDRDRGQFGYTF.

The chain is built from TRBV5-1 and TRBJ2-7; tentatively, D is TRBD1 (6 bases). Germline CDR1 and CDR2: SGHRS and YFSETQ. The CDR3 sequence is 19 residues long. Trimming took off 1 base at V and 2 bases at J, with 25 bases between the two ends. Here the CDR3 reads CASSLSGQMLEDKPYEQYF. CDR3 bases: TGCGCCAGCAGCTTGTCAGGACAGATGTTAGAGGACAAGCCCTACGAGCAGTACTTC. Using reference TRBV5-1 and TRBJ2-7 for the parts outside the CDR3, the full variable domain is KAGVTQTPRYLIKTRGQQVTLSCSPISGHRSVSWYQQTPGQGLQFLFEYFSETQRNKGNFPGRFSGRQFSNSRSEMNVSTLELGDSALYLCASSLSGQMLEDKPYEQYFGPGTRLTVT.

The chain recombines TRBV7-2 with TRBJ1-1; D remains ambiguous. The CDR3 has 13 amino acids. Per the germline V gene, CDR1 is SGHTA and CDR2 is FQGNSA. Trimming stripped 0 bases from V and 5 bases from J, with 7 bases between. CDR3 in DNA: TGTGCCAGCAGCTTAGCGGTAGGGACTGAAGCTTTCTTT. This sequence encodes CASSLAVGTEAFF.